The rows below give T cell receptor beta chains drawn from one sample of a study of regulatory T cells in long-lasting Graves disease. MiXCR, applied by TCRdb to the multiplex PCR reads, yields one record per CDR3 protein. The table has 350,000 to 500,000 distinct CDR3 sequences, around 15% seen once; the top ten hold about 10%. The sample was also reused in another study, on T cells in Graves' hyperthyroidism and ophthalmopathy.

The sequenced sample was peripheral blood mononuclear cells (PBMCs), obtained at new diagnosis, from a patient treated with antithyroid drugs. Receptor source: a woman aged 30 to 39 with Graves disease. Both conserved end residues are part of each CDR3. The D gene is left open where the match is weak. Expanded clones are given a class, and other clones once, few, many or no size at all.

>TRBD1|TRBJ2-2|.|TRBV20-1
CSALRGGQGLFF
TGCAGTGCTCTGAGAGGGGGACAGGGACTGTTTTTT
>TRBD2|TRBJ2-7|few|TRBV4-3
CASSQVSGGSSYEQYF
TGCGCCAGCAGCCAAGTCTCTGGCGGGAGCTCCTACGAGCAGTACTTC
>TRBD2|TRBJ2-3|many|TRBV5-1
CASSGTSGTDTQYF
TGCGCCAGCAGCGGGACTAGCGGAACAGATACGCAGTATTTT
>.|TRBJ2-7|many|TRBV20-1
CSSIGQSTYEQYF
TGCAGTTCCATTGGTCAATCAACCTACGAGCAGTACTTC
>TRBD2|TRBJ2-7|many|TRBV4-3
CASSQDVAGGYEQYF
TGCGCCAGCAGCCAAGATGTAGCGGGGGGCTACGAGCAGTACTTC
>.|TRBJ2-4|many|TRBV2
CASSEYGNGIQYF
TGTGCCAGCAGTGAATATGGGAATGGGATTCAGTACTTC
>.|TRBJ1-1|.|TRBV9
CASSVEERFGSGGTEAFF
TGTGCCAGCAGCGTAGAGGAAAGGTTCGGGAGCGGGGGCACTGAAGCTTTCTTT
>.|TRBJ2-1|few|TRBV27
CASSSLLQGDEQFF
TGTGCCAGCAGTTCCCTATTACAGGGCGATGAGCAGTTCTTC
>.|TRBJ2-2|few|TRBV12-5
CASGINAGELFF
TGTGCTAGTGGAATAAACGCCGGGGAGCTGTTTTTT
>.|TRBJ2-1|many|TRBV27
CASSTRTSYNEQFF
TGTGCCAGCTCCACCCGGACCTCCTACAATGAGCAGTTCTTC
>.|TRBJ1-1|few|TRBV9
CASSPMSGNTEAFF
TGTGCCAGCAGCCCGATGTCGGGGAACACTGAAGCTTTCTTT
>.|TRBJ2-2|few|TRBV7-3
CASSLGQGSGELFF
TGTGCCAGCAGCTTGGGTCAGGGGTCCGGGGAGCTGTTTTTT
>.|TRBJ2-5|many|TRBV11-2
CASWHPLQETQYF
TGTGCCAGCTGGCACCCCCTCCAAGAGACCCAGTACTTC
>TRBD2|TRBJ2-1|many|TRBV20-1
CSASRLVAGRSYNEQFF
TGCAGTGCTAGCCGTCTGGTAGCGGGACGGTCCTACAATGAGCAGTTCTTC
>.|TRBJ1-3|.|TRBV6-1
CASGDSGNTIYF
TGTGCCAGCGGGGACTCTGGAAACACCATATATTTT
>TRBD2|TRBJ2-5|many|TRBV28
CASNLGLTSGSTQYF
TGTGCCAGCAACCTCGGCCTGACTAGCGGTTCGACCCAGTACTTC
>.|TRBJ2-7|many|TRBV7-6
CASSSPTRGVYEQYF
TGTGCCAGCAGCTCCCCGACCAGGGGTGTTTACGAGCAGTACTTC